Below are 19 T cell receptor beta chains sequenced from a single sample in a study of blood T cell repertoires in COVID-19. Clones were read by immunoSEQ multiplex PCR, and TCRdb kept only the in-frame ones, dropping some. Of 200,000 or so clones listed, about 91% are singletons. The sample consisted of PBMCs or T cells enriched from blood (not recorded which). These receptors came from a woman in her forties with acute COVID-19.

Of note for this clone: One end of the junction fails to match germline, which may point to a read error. CDR3: CASSLEAGYYNEQFF. In DNA, the CDR3 is TGTGCTAGCAGCTTAGAGGCGGGGTACTACAATGAGCAGTTCTTC. The chain recombines TRBV7-7 with TRBJ2-1; possible D gene TRBD2, 6 bases. The CDR3 runs to 15 residues. CDR1 and CDR2 from the germline V gene are SSHAT and FNYEAQ (reference sequence).

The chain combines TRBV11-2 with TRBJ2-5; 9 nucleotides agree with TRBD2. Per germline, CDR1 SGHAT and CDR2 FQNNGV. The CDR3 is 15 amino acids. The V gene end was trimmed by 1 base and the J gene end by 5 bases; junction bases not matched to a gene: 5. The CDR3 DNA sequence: TGTGCCAGCAGCTTAGCTAGCGGGGATCGGGAGACCCAGTACTTC. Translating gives CASSLASGDRETQYF.

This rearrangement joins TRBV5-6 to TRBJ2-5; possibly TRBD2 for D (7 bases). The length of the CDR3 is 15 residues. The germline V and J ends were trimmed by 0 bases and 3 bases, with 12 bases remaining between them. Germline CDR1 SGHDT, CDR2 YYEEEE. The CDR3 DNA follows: TGTGCCAGCAGCTTGGTAGGGGGGGATAAAGAGACCCAGTACTTC. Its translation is CASSLVGGDKETQYF. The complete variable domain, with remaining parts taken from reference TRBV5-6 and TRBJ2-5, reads DAGVTQSPTHLIKTRGQQVTLRCSPKSGHDTVSWYQQALGQGPQFIFQYYEEEERQRGNFPDRFSGHQFPNYSSELNVNALLLGDSALYLCASSLVGGDKETQYFGPGTRLLVL.

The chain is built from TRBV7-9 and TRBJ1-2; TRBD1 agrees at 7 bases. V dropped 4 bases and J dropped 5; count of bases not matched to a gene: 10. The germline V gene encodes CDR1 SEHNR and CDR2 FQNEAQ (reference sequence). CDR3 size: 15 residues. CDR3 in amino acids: CASSSRRTGGYGYTF. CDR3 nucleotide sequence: TGTGCCAGCAGCTCGCGCCGGACAGGAGGTTATGGCTACACCTTC.

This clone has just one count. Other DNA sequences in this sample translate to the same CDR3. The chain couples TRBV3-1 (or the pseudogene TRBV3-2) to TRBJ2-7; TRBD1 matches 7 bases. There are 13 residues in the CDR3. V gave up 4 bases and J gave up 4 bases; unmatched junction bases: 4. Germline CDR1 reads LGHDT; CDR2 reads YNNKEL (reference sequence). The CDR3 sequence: CASSPTGAYEQYF. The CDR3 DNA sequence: TGTGCCAGCAGCCCCACAGGGGCGTACGAGCAGTACTTC.

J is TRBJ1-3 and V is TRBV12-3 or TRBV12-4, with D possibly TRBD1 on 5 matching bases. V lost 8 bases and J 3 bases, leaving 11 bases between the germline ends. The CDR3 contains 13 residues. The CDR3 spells CASGGGYGNTIYF. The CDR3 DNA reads TGTGCCAGCGGGGGGGGGTATGGAAACACCATATATTTT.

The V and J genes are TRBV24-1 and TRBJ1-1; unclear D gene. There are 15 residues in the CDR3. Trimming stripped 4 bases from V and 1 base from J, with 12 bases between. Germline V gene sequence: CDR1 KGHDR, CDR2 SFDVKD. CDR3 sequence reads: CATSDSRAGNTEAFF. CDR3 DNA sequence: TGTGCCACCAGTGACTCGAGGGCCGGGAACACTGAAGCTTTCTTT.

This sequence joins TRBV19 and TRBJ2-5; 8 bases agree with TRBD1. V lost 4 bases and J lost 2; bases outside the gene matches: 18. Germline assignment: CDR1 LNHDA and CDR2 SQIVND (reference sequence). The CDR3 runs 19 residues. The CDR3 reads CASSNGQGRFDRRQETQYF. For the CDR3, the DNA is TGTGCCAGTAGTAACGGACAGGGAAGATTCGACCGGCGTCAAGAGACCCAGTACTTC.

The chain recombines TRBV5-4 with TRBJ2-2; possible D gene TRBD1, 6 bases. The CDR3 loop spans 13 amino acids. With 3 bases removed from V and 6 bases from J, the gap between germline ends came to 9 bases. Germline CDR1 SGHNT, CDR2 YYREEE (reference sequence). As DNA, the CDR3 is TGTGCCAGCAGCTCACAGGGACCCGGGGAGCTGTTTTTT. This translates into CASSSQGPGELFF.

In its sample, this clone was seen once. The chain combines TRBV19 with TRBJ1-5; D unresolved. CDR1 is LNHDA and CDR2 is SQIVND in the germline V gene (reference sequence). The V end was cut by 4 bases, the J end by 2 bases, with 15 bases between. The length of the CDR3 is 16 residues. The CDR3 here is CASSNAAQRGNQPQHF. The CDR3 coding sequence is TGTGCCAGTAGTAACGCCGCTCAGAGGGGCAATCAGCCCCAGCATTTT. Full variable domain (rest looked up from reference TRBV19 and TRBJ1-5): DGGITQSPKYLFRKEGQNVTLSCEQNLNHDAMYWYRQDPGQGLRLIYYSQIVNDFQKGDIAEGYSVSREKKESFPLTVTSAQKNPTAFYLCASSNAAQRGNQPQHFGDGTRLSIL.

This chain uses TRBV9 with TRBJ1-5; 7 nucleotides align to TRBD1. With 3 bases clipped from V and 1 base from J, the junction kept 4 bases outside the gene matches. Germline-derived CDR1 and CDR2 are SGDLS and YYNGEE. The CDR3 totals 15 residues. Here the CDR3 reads CASSALQGSNQPQHF. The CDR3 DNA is TGTGCCAGCAGCGCGCTACAGGGGAGCAATCAGCCCCAGCATTTT.

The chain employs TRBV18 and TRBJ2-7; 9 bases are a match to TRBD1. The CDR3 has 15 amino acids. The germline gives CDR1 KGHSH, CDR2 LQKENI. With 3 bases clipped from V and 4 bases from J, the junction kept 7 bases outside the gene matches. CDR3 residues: CASSPPGTGWYEQYF. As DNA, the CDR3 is TGTGCCAGCTCACCCCCCGGGACAGGGTGGTACGAGCAGTACTTC.

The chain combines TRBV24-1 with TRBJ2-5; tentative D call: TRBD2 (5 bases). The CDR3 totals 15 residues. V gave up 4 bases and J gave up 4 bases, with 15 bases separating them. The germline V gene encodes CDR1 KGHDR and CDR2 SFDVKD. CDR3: CATSDTKKGAETQYF. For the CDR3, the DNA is TGTGCCACCAGTGACACCAAAAAGGGAGCAGAGACCCAGTACTTC.

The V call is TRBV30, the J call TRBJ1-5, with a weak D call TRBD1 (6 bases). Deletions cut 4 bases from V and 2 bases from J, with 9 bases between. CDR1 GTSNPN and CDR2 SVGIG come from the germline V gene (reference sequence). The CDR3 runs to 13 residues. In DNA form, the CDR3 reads TGTGCCTGGAAGGGGGACGGCAATCAGCCCCAGCATTTT. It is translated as CAWKGDGNQPQHF.

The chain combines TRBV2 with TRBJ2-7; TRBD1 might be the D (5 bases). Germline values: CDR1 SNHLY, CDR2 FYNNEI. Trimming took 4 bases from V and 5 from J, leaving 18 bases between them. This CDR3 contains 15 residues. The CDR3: CASSVKGGRVNEQYF. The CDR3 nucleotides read TGTGCCAGCAGTGTCAAGGGTGGCAGGGTCAACGAGCAGTACTTC. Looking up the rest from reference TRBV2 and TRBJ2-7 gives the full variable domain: EPEVTQTPSHQVTQMGQEVILRCVPISNHLYFYWYRQILGQKVEFLVSFYNNEISEKSEIFDDQFSVERPDGSNFTLKIRSTKLEDSAMYFCASSVKGGRVNEQYFGPGTRLTVT.

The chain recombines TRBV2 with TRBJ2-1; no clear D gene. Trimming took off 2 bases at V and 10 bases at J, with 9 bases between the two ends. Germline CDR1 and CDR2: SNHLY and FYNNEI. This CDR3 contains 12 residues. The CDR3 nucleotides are TGTGCCAGCAGTGAATCGGCGCGGGAGCAGTTCTTC. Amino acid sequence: CASSESAREQFF.

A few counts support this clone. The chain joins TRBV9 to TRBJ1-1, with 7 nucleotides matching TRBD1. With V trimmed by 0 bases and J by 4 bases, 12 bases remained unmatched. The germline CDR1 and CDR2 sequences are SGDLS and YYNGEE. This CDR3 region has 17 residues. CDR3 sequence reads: CASSVAGTERLGTEAFF. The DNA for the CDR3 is TGTGCCAGCAGCGTAGCTGGGACAGAGCGGTTGGGCACTGAAGCTTTCTTT.

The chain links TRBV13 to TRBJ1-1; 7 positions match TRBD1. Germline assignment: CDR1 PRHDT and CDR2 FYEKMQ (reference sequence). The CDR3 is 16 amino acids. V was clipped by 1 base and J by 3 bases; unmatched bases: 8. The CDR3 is CASSLASVTGDTEAFF. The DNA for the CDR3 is TGTGCCAGCAGCTTAGCCTCCGTCACAGGGGACACTGAAGCTTTCTTT.

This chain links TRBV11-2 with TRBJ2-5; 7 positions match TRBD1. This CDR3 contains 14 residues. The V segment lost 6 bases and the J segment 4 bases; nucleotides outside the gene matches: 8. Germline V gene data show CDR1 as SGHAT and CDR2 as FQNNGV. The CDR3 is CASSSTGIIETQYF. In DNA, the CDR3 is TGTGCCAGCAGTTCGACAGGGATTATAGAGACCCAGTACTTC.